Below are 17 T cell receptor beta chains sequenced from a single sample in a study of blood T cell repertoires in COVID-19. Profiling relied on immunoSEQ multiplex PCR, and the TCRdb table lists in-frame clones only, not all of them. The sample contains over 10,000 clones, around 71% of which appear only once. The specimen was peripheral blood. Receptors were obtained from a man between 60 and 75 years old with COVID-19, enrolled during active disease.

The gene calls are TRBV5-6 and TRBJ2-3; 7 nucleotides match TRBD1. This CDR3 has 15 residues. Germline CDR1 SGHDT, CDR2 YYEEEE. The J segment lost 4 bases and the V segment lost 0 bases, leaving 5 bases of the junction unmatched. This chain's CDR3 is CASSLVTGNADTQYF. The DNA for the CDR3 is TGTGCCAGCAGCTTGGTGACAGGGAACGCAGATACGCAGTATTTT.

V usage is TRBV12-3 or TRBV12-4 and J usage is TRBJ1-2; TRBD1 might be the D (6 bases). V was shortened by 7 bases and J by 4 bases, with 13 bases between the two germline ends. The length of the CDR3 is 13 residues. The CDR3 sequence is CASTKRGTYGYTF. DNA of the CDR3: TGTGCCAGCACGAAAAGGGGGACCTATGGCTACACCTTC.

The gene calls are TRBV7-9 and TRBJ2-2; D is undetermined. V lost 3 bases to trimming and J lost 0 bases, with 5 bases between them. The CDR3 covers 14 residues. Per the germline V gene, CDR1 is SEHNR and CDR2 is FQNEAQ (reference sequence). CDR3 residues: CASSFGANTGELFF. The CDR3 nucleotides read TGTGCCAGCAGCTTCGGAGCGAACACCGGGGAGCTGTTTTTT.

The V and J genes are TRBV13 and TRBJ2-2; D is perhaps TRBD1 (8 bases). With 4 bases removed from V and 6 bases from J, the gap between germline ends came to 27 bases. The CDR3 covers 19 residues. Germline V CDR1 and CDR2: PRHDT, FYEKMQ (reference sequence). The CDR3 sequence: CASSSGGAGGFSWSGELFF. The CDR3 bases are TGTGCCAGCAGCTCGGGAGGTGCAGGGGGCTTTTCGTGGTCCGGGGAGCTGTTTTTT.

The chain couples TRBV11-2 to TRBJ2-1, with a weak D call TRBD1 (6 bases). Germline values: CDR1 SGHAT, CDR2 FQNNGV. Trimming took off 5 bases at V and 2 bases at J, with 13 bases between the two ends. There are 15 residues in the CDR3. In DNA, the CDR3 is TGTGCCAGCAGCCGGGGCAGGGGAACCTACAATGAGCAGTTCTTC. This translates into CASSRGRGTYNEQFF.

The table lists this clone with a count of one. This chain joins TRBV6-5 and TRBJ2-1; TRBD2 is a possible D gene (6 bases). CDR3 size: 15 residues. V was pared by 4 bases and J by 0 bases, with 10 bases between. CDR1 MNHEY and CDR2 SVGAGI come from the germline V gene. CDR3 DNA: TGTGCCAGCAGTTCGGACGGGAGCTCCTACAATGAGCAGTTCTTC. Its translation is CASSSDGSSYNEQFF.

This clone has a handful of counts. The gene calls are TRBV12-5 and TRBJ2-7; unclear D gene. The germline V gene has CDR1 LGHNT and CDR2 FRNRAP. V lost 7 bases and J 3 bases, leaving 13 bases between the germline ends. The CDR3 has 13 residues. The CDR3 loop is CASAPTENYEQYF. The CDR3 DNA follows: TGTGCTAGTGCTCCTACAGAGAACTACGAGCAGTACTTC.

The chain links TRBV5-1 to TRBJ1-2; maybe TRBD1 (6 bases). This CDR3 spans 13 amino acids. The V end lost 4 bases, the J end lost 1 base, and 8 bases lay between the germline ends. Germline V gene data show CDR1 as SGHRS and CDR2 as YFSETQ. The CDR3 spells CASSPDSNYGYTF. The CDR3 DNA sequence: TGCGCCAGCAGCCCGGACAGTAACTATGGCTACACCTTC.

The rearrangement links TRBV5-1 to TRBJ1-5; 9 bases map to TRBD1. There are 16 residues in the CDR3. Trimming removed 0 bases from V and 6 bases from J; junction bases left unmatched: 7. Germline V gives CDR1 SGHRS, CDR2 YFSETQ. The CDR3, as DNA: TGCGCCAGCAGCTTGGAGGGGGGACAGGGAGGTCAGCCCCAGCATTTT. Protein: CASSLEGGQGGQPQHF.

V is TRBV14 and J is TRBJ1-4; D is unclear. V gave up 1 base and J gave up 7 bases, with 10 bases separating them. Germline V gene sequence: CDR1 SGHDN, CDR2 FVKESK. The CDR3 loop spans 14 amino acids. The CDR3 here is CASSQGFTFEKLFF. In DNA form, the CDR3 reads TGTGCCAGCAGCCAAGGGTTTACTTTTGAAAAACTGTTTTTT.

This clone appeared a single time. The CDR3 loop is CASSLGRSSADTQYF. CDR3 DNA: TGCGCCAGCAGCTTGGGACGTTCGAGCGCAGATACGCAGTATTTT. The J gene is TRBJ2-3, the V gene TRBV5-1; D gene uncertain. With 0 bases removed from V and 4 bases from J, the gap between germline ends came to 12 bases. CDR1 SGHRS and CDR2 YFSETQ come from the germline V gene. The CDR3 length is 15 residues.

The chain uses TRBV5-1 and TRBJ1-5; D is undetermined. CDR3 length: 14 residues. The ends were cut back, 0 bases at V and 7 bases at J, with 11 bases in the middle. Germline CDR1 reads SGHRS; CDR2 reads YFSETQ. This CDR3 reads CASSLDGRGQPQHF. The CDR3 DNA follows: TGCGCCAGCAGCTTGGATGGGAGAGGACAGCCCCAGCATTTT.

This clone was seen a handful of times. This chain's CDR3 is CASSLNDRISYNEQFF. CDR3 sequence (DNA): TGTGCCAGCAGCTTAAACGACAGAATCTCCTACAATGAGCAGTTCTTC. V usage is TRBV5-5 and J usage is TRBJ2-1; D might be TRBD1 (5 bases). This CDR3 has 16 residues. Trimming cost V 2 bases and J 0 bases, with 12 bases left between them. CDR1 and CDR2 from the germline V gene are SGHKS and YYEKEE (reference sequence).

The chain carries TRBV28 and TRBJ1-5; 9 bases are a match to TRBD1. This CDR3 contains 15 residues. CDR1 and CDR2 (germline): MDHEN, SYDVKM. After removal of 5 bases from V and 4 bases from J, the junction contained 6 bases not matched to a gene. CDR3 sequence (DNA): TGTGCCAGCAGTCCACAGGGGGCGCGGAATCAGCCCCAGCATTTT. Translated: CASSPQGARNQPQHF.

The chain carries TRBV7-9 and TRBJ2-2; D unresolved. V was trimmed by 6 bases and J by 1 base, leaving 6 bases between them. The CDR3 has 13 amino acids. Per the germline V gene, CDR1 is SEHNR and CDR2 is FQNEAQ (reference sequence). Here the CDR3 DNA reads TGTGCCAGCAGGAGGCAGAACACCGGGGAGCTGTTTTTT. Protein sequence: CASRRQNTGELFF.

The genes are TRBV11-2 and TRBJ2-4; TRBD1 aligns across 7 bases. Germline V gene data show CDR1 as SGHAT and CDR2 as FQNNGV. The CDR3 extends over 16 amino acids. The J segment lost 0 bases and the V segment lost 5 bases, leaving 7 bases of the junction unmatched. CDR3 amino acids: CASSPRQGIAKNIQYF. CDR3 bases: TGTGCCAGCAGCCCAAGACAGGGAATAGCCAAAAACATTCAGTACTTC.

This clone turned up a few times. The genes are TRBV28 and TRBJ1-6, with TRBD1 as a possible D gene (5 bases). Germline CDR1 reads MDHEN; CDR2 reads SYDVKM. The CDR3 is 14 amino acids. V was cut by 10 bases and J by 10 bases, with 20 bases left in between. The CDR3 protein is CAILDSRRGSPLHF. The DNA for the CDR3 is TGTGCCATCCTTGATTCACGGCGGGGCTCACCCCTCCACTTT.